Below, 7 T cell receptor beta chains from the same sample are listed, as sequenced in a study of beta chain features in type 1 diabetes (dated by TCRdb to about 2018). Receptor amplification or capture employed the immunoSEQ multiplex PCR assay. The High Capacity cDNA Reverse Transcription Kit was used to reverse transcribe all of the isolated RNA, meaning that expressed TCRB transcripts were what got sequenced. TCRdb took over this immuneACCESS table, retaining in-frame rearrangements with V and J assigned. Such tables are incomplete; in checked studies, under half of the missing clones stem from an unresolved V gene, and the remainder is unexplained. The sample data list a few hundred thousand clones, and around 13% of these were observed just once. The top ten constitute 0.017% of the sample. Specimen: naive CD4+ T cells from blood. Explained via the paper, the cell subset or site label denotes: true naive CD4+ T cells. The receptor set was obtained from a man aged 18 to 29 in good health.

This clone was seen a handful of times. The rearrangement uses TRBV7-3 and TRBJ2-7; 7 positions match TRBD1. V dropped 5 bases and J dropped 6; count of bases not matched to a gene: 10. The CDR3 covers 14 residues. The germline CDR1 and CDR2 sequences are SGHTA and FQGTGA. CDR3 coding DNA: TGTGCCAGCAGCCCGACAGGGAATTCTCTCGAGCAGTACTTC. Its translation: CASSPTGNSLEQYF.

This clone was detected only a few times. The chain uses TRBV7-8 and TRBJ2-5; 8 bases agree with TRBD1. This CDR3 spans 13 amino acids. The junction had 3 bases not matched to a gene; V was cut back by 1 base and J by 8 bases. CDR1 is SGHVS and CDR2 is FQNEAQ in the germline V gene. CDR3 sequence: CASSLGGQGTQYF. In nucleotides, the CDR3 is TGTGCCAGCAGCTTAGGAGGACAGGGTACCCAGTACTTC. Together with reference TRBV7-8 and TRBJ2-5, the CDR3 gives the full variable domain: GAGVSQSPRYKVAKRGQDVALRCDPISGHVSLFWYQQALGQGPEFLTYFQNEAQLDKSGLPSDRFFAERPEGSVSTLKIQRTQQEDSAVYLCASSLGGQGTQYFGPGTRLLVL.

This clone has a handful of counts. The rearrangement uses TRBV7-2 and TRBJ1-5; D might be TRBD1 (5 bases). Germline V CDR1 and CDR2: SGHTA, FQGNSA. The CDR3 is made up of 14 amino acids. V was shortened by 5 bases and J by 3 bases, with 11 bases between the two germline ends. The CDR3: CASSLTGPNQPQHF. CDR3 nucleotide sequence: TGTGCCAGCAGCCTCACAGGTCCCAATCAGCCCCAGCATTTT.

The rearrangement uses TRBV28 and TRBJ2-7, with D uncertain. CDR3 length equals 13 residues. Germline values: CDR1 MDHEN, CDR2 SYDVKM. V lost 4 bases and J lost 1, with 8 bases in between. The CDR3 sequence is CASSSPTSYEQYF. The CDR3 region has the DNA TGTGCCAGCAGTTCCCCCACTTCCTACGAGCAGTACTTC.

This chain links TRBV5-1 with TRBJ1-1, with TRBD1 as a possible D gene (5 bases). Trimming stripped 0 bases from V and 1 base from J, with 10 bases between. The germline gives CDR1 SGHRS, CDR2 YFSETQ. The CDR3 is made up of 15 amino acids. The CDR3 coding sequence is TGCGCCAGCAGCTTGGAAGTGGGGCCGAACACTGAAGCTTTCTTT. The encoded protein is CASSLEVGPNTEAFF.

In its sample, this clone was seen a few times. The chain carries TRBV27 and TRBJ1-6; 9 nucleotides match TRBD1. Per germline, CDR1 MNHEY and CDR2 SMNVEV (reference sequence). CDR3 length equals 15 residues. The V segment lost 2 bases and the J segment 9 bases; nucleotides outside the gene matches: 5. DNA for the CDR3: TGTGCCAGCAGTTTAGTTGGGACAGGGCTTTCACCCCTCCACTTT. It translates to CASSLVGTGLSPLHF.

This clone was observed a handful of times. The chain joins TRBV4-3 to TRBJ1-2, with 10 bases that match TRBD1. CDR3 size: 15 residues. After removal of 4 bases from V and 4 bases from J, the junction contained 6 bases not matched to a gene. Germline values: CDR1 LGHNA, CDR2 YSLEER. DNA of the CDR3: TGCGCCAGCAGCCTCGGACAGGGGGTCGGCTATGGCTACACCTTC. Translation gives CASSLGQGVGYGYTF.